This TCR beta chain was recovered during a study of control samples from healthy donors and cancer patients. This CDR3 is built from 16 residues. Trimming pared 4 bases from V and 0 bases from J, leaving 15 bases between. The V gene's germline CDR1 is SGHAT and CDR2 FQNNGV. This table comes from immunoSEQ multiplex PCR, and its TCRdb copy is limited to in-frame clones, with some not included. Among roughly 120,000 clones, over 90% were seen once, and the ten largest hold about 2.6%. The sample comprised blood. This chain uses TRBV11-2 with TRBJ1-1; D is perhaps TRBD1 (5 bases). This TCR was recovered from a young man in good health. For the CDR3, the DNA is TGTGCCAGCAGCTCGTACTCAGGGCTTTTGAACACTGAAGCTTTCTTT. This codes for CASSSYSGLLNTEAFF. The full variable domain, its missing parts supplied by reference TRBV11-2 and TRBJ1-1, is EAGVAQSPRYKIIEKRQSVAFWCNPISGHATLYWYQQILGQGPKLLIQFQNNGVVDDSQLPKDRFSAERLKGVDSTLKIQPAKLEDSAVYLCASSSYSGLLNTEAFFGQGTRLTVV.